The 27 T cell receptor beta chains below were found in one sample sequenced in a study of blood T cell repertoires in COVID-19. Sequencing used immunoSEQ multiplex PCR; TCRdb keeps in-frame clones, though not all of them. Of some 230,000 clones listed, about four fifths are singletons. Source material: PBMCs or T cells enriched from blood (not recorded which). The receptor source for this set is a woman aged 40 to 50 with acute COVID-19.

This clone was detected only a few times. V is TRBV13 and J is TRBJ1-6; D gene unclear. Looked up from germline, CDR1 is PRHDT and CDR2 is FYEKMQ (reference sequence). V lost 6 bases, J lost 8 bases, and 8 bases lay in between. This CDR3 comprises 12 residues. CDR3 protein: CASSPADSPLHF. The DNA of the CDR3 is TGTGCCAGCAGTCCGGCGGATTCACCCCTCCACTTT.

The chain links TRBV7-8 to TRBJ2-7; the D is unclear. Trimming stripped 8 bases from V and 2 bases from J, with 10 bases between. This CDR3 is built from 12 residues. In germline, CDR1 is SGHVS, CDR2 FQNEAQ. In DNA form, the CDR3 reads TGTGCCAGCTCGAAGCTAACCTACGAGCAGTACTTC. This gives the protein CASSKLTYEQYF. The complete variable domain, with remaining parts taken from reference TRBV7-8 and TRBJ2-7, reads GAGVSQSPRYKVAKRGQDVALRCDPISGHVSLFWYQQALGQGPEFLTYFQNEAQLDKSGLPSDRFFAERPEGSVSTLKIQRTQQEDSAVYLCASSKLTYEQYFGPGTRLTVT.

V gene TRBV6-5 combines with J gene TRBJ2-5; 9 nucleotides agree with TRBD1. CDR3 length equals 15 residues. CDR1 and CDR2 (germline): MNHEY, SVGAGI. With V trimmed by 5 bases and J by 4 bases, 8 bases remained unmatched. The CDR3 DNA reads TGTGCCAGCAGTCCAGGGACAGGGATAGGAGAGACCCAGTACTTC. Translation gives CASSPGTGIGETQYF.

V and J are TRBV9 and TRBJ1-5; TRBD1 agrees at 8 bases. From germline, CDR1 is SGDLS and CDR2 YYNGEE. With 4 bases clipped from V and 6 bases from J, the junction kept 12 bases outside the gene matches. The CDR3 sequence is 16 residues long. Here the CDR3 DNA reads TGTGCCAGCAGCTCAACCGGGACAGGCTGGCCTCAGCCCCAGCATTTT. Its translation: CASSSTGTGWPQPQHF.

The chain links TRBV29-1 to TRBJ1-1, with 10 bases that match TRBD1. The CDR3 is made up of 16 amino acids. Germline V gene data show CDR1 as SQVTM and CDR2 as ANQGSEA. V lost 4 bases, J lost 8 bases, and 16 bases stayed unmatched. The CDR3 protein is CSVGGRGQGQTQEAFF. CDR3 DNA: TGCAGCGTTGGGGGGAGGGGACAGGGGCAAACACAAGAAGCTTTCTTT. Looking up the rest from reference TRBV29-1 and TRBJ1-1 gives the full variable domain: SAVISQKPSRDICQRGTSLTIQCQVDSQVTMMFWYRQQPGQSLTLIATANQGSEATYESGFVIDKFPISRPNLTFSTLTVSNMSPEDSSIYLCSVGGRGQGQTQEAFFGQGTRLTVV.

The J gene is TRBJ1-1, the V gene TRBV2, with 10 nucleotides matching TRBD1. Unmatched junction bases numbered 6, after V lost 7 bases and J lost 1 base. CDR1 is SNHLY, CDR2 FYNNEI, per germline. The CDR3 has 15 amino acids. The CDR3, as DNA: TGTGCCAGCAACGACAGGGGGCTGGGGAACACTGAAGCTTTCTTT. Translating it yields CASNDRGLGNTEAFF.

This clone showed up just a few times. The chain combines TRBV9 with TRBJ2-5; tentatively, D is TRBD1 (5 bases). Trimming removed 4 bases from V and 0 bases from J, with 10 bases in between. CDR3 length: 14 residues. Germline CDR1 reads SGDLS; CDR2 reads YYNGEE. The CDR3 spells CASSKGRNQETQYF. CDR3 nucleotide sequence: TGTGCCAGCAGCAAGGGGCGGAACCAAGAGACCCAGTACTTC.

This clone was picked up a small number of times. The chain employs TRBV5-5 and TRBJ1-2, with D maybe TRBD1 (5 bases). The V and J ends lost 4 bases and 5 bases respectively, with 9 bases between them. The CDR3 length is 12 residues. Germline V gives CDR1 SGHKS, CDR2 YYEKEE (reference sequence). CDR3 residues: CASSHTGYGYTF. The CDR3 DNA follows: TGTGCCAGCAGCCACACAGGTTATGGCTACACCTTC. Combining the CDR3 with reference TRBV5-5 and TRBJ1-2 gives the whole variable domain DAGVTQSPTHLIKTRGQQVTLRCSPISGHKSVSWYQQVLGQGPQFIFQYYEKEERGRGNFPDRFSARQFPNYSSELNVNALLLGDSALYLCASSHTGYGYTFGSGTRLTVV.

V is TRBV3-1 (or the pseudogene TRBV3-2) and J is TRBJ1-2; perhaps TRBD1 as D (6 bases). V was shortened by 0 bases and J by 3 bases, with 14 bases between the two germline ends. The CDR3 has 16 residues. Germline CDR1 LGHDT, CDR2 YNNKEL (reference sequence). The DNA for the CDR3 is TGTGCCAGCAGCCAAGATCCAGGGGTTTCGTACTATGGCTACACCTTC. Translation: CASSQDPGVSYYGYTF.

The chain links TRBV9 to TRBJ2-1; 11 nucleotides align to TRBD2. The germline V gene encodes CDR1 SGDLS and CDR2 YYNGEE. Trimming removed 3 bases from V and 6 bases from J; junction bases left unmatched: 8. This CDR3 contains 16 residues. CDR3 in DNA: TGTGCCAGCAGCGGGATGGGACTAGCGGAGGCCAATGAGCAGTTCTTC. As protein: CASSGMGLAEANEQFF. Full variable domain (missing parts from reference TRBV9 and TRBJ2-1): DSGVTQTPKHLITATGQRVTLRCSPRSGDLSVYWYQQSLDQGLQFLIQYYNGEERAKGNILERFSAQQFPDLHSELNLSSLELGDSALYFCASSGMGLAEANEQFFGPGTRLTVL.

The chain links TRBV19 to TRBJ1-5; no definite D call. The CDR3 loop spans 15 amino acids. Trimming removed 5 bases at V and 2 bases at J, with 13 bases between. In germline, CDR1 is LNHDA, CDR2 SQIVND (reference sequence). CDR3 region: CASSVAGGRNQPQHF. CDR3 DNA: TGTGCCAGTAGTGTTGCGGGAGGCCGCAATCAGCCCCAGCATTTT.

CDR3 nucleotides: TGTGCCAGCAGTTTTAGGCGGTCCGGGTCACCCCTCCACTTT. It yields the protein CASSFRRSGSPLHF. The J gene is TRBJ1-6, the V gene TRBV28; D not certain. The CDR3 is 14 residues long. The germline CDR1 and CDR2 sequences are MDHEN and SYDVKM. V lost 3 bases, J lost 10 bases, and 13 bases lay in between.

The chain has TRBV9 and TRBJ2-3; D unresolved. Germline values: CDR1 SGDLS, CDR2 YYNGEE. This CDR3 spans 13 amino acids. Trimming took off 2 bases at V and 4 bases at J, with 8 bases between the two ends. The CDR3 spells CASSVSGADTQYF. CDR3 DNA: TGTGCCAGCAGCGTTTCAGGTGCAGATACGCAGTATTTT.

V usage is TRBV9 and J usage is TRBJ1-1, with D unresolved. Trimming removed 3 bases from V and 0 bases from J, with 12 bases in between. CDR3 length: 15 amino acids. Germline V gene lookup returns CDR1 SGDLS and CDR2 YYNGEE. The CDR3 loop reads CASSEPSPLNTEAFF. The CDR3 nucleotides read TGTGCCAGCAGCGAGCCCTCCCCCCTGAACACTGAAGCTTTCTTT. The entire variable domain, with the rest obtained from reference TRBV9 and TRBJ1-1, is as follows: DSGVTQTPKHLITATGQRVTLRCSPRSGDLSVYWYQQSLDQGLQFLIQYYNGEERAKGNILERFSAQQFPDLHSELNLSSLELGDSALYFCASSEPSPLNTEAFFGQGTRLTVV.

As DNA, the CDR3 is TGTGCCAGCAGCCCTTCAACAGGGGCCCTCAGTACCCAGTACTTC. Amino acid sequence: CASSPSTGALSTQYF. The genes are TRBV3-1 (or the pseudogene TRBV3-2) and TRBJ2-5; TRBD1 matches 7 bases. After removal of 4 bases from V and 8 bases from J, the junction contained 13 bases not matched to a gene. The CDR3 runs to 15 residues. Germline values: CDR1 LGHDT, CDR2 YNNKEL (reference sequence).

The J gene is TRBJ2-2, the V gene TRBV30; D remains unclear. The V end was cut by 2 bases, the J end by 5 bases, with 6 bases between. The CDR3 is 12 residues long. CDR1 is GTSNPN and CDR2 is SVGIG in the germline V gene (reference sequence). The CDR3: CAWSLMTGELFF. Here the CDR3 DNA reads TGTGCCTGGAGTCTAATGACCGGGGAGCTGTTTTTT.

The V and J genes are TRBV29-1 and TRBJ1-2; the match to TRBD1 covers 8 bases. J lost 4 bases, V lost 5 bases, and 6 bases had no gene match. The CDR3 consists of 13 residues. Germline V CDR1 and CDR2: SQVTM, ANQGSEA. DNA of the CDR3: TGCAGCGTTATGACAGGGGAACGCTATGGCTACACCTTC. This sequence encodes CSVMTGERYGYTF. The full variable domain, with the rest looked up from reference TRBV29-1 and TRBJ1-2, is SAVISQKPSRDICQRGTSLTIQCQVDSQVTMMFWYRQQPGQSLTLIATANQGSEATYESGFVIDKFPISRPNLTFSTLTVSNMSPEDSSIYLCSVMTGERYGYTFGSGTRLTVV.

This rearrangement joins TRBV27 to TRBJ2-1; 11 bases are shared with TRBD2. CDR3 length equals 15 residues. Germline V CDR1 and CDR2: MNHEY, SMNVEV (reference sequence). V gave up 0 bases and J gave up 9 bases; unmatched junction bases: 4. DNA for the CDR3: TGTGCCAGCAGTTTATCTAGCGGGAGGGGGGGTGAGCAGTTCTTC. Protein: CASSLSSGRGGEQFF.

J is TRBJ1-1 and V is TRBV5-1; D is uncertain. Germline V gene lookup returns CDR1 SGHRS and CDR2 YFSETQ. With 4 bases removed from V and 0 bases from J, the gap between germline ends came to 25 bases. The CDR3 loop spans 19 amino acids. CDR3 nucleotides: TGCGCCAGCAGCGCATGGAGGCTCTCCCCCCGCGTGGTGAACACTGAAGCTTTCTTT. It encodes CASSAWRLSPRVVNTEAFF. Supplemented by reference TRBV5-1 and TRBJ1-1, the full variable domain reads KAGVTQTPRYLIKTRGQQVTLSCSPISGHRSVSWYQQTPGQGLQFLFEYFSETQRNKGNFPGRFSGRQFSNSRSEMNVSTLELGDSALYLCASSAWRLSPRVVNTEAFFGQGTRLTVV.

CDR3: CASSLLANTGELFF. The CDR3 region has the DNA TGTGCCAGCTCCTTACTAGCGAACACCGGGGAGCTGTTTTTT. The chain joins TRBV28 to TRBJ2-2; perhaps TRBD2 as D (5 bases). The CDR3 contains 14 residues. The germline V gene encodes CDR1 MDHEN and CDR2 SYDVKM. With 8 bases removed from V and 0 bases from J, the gap between germline ends came to 10 bases.

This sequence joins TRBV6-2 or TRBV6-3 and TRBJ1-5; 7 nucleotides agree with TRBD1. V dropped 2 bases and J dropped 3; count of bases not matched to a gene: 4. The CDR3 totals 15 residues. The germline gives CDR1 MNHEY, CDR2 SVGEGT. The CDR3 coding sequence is TGTGCCAGCAGTTACCGCGGACAGGTCAATCAGCCCCAGCATTTT. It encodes CASSYRGQVNQPQHF.

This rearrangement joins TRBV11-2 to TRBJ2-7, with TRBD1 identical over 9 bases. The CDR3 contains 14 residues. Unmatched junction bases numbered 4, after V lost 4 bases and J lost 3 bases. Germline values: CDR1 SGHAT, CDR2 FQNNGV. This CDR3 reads CASSWGQGYYEQYF. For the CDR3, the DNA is TGTGCCAGCAGCTGGGGACAGGGCTACTACGAGCAGTACTTC.

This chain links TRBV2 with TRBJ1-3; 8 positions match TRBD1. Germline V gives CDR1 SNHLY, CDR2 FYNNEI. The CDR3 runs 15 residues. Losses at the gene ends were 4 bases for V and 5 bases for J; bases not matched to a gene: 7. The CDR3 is CASSGQGRLRNTIYF. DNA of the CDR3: TGTGCCAGCAGTGGACAGGGGAGGCTCAGAAACACCATATATTTT.

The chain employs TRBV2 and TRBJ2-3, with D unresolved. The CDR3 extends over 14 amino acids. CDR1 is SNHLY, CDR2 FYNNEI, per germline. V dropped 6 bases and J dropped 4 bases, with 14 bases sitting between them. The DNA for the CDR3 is TGTGCCAGCAGCTCCGAGGTGGAGTCAGATACGCAGTATTTT. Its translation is CASSSEVESDTQYF.

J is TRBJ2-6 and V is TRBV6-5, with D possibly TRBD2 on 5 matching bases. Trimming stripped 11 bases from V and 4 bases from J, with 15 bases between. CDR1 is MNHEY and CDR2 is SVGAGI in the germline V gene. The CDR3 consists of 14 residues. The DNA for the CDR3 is TGTGCCGTCCTGAGGGCGGAAGGGGCCAACGTCCTGACTTTC. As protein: CAVLRAEGANVLTF.

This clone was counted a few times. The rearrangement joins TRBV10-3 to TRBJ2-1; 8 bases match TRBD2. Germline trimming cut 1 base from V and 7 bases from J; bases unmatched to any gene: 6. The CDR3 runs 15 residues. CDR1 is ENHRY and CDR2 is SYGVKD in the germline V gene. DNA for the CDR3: TGTGCCATCAGTGAGTTGGGTAGCGGGAAGAATGAGCAGTTCTTC. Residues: CAISELGSGKNEQFF.

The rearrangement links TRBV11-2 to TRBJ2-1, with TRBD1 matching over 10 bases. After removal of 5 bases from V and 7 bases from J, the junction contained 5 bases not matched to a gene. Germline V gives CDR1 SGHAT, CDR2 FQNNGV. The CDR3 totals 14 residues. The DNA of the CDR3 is TGTGCCAGCAGCCCCCGGACAGGGGGGAATGAGCAGTTCTTC. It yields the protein CASSPRTGGNEQFF.